The 20 T cell receptor beta chains given below trace back to one sample, sequenced in a study of T cell repertoires in cytomegalovirus infection (dated by TCRdb to between 2018 and 2021). Reading the label with the study, this specimen's treatment or condition is: in vitro stimulation with specific CMV peptide epitopes to enrich CMV-specific T cells. Sequenced using an Illumina HiSeq 1500. TCRdb reran the public reads through fastp at Q25 and MiXCR, keeping productive beta chains. Every CDR3 protein is listed once, alongside the most common genes and DNA of its rows. This sample lists nearly 700,000 distinct CDR3 sequences; roughly 36% were detected once. The top ten clonotypes cover 15% to 20% of the sample. Their recognized antigens are unknown. The sample consisted of cultured PBMCs, taken from culture after CMV antigen stimulation. These receptors all come from a human donor in good health (CMV status not recorded). Some clones in this sample may be carry-over from other donors' samples.

The genes are TRBV29-1 and TRBJ1-2; unclear D gene. Germline values: CDR1 SQVTM, CDR2 ANQGSEA. Trimming cost V 4 bases and J 2 bases, with 11 bases left between them. CDR3 length equals 13 residues. The CDR3 bases are TGCAGCGTTGGGAGAGAAGGGAACTATGGCTACACCTTC. It specifies CSVGREGNYGYTF.

This clonotype was seen at least ten times. The V gene is TRBV7-2, the J gene TRBJ2-1; 9 bases align to TRBD1. This CDR3 has 14 residues. Germline V gives CDR1 SGHTA, CDR2 FQGNSA. The J segment lost 9 bases and the V segment lost 4 bases, leaving 7 bases of the junction unmatched. CDR3 nucleotide sequence: TGTGCCAGCAGCTGGGGGACAGGGTCGGTTGAGCAGTTCTTC. This encodes CASSWGTGSVEQFF.

The chain links TRBV2 to TRBJ2-5; the match to TRBD1 covers 8 bases. The ends lost 8 bases at V and 5 bases at J; junction bases unmatched: 10. The CDR3 has 14 residues. Germline V lookup: CDR1 SNHLY, CDR2 FYNNEI. The CDR3 DNA is TGTGCCAGCGGGGAGGCAGGGGGCTATGAGACCCAGTACTTC. Encoded protein: CASGEAGGYETQYF.

There are many counts of this clonotype. V gene TRBV7-6 combines with J gene TRBJ2-7, with 7 bases fitting TRBD1. The CDR3 runs to 15 residues. J lost 0 bases, V lost 1 base, and 3 bases had no gene match. Germline V gene lookup returns CDR1 SGHVS and CDR2 FNYEAQ. In nucleotides, the CDR3 is TGTGCCAGCAGCTTAGGACAGGGATCCTCCTACGAGCAGTACTTC. This codes for CASSLGQGSSYEQYF.

About this clonotype itself: Relative to the germline gene, one junction end is altered; a read error may explain this. The chain carries TRBV4-2 and TRBJ2-3, with TRBD2 matching over 9 bases. Germline values: CDR1 LGHNA, CDR2 YNFKEQ. The CDR3 consists of 18 residues. CDR3 coding DNA: TGTGCCAGCAGCCCAAGAGGCGGCGGGGGGGCGAGCACAGATACGCAGTTTTTT. Residues: CASSPRGGGGASTDTQFF.

This clonotype was picked up many times. J is TRBJ2-3 and V is TRBV7-6; 7 nucleotides agree with TRBD2. The germline CDR1 and CDR2 sequences are SGHVS and FNYEAQ. CDR3 length: 15 amino acids. The junction had 7 bases not matched to a gene; V was cut back by 5 bases and J by 2 bases. CDR3 nucleotides: TGTGCCAGCAGCCTAGGGACTACTATCACAGATACGCAGTATTTT. This gives the protein CASSLGTTITDTQYF.

V and J are TRBV20-1 and TRBJ2-7; 7 bases match TRBD1. The CDR3 extends over 15 amino acids. The ends lost 6 bases at V and 0 bases at J; junction bases unmatched: 11. Germline lookup yields CDR1 DFQATT and CDR2 SNEGSKA (reference sequence). CDR3 coding DNA: TGCAGTGCGTATTCCGGGACAGCGAGCTCCTACGAGCAGTACTTC. This codes for CSAYSGTASSYEQYF.

In the case of this clonotype: The junction shows a germline mismatch at one end, possibly a read error. The chain employs TRBV7-2 and TRBJ2-7; D possibly matches TRBD1 or TRBD2 (5 bases each). Germline V gives CDR1 SGHTA, CDR2 FQGNSA. The CDR3 runs to 17 residues. CDR3 loop: CASGLFPVGRSSYEQYF. DNA of the CDR3: TGTGCCAGCGGCTTATTTCCGGTGGGACGGAGCTCCTACGAGCAGTACTTC.

This clonotype was found a few times. The rearrangement links TRBV12-3 or TRBV12-4 to TRBJ2-3; weak D call: TRBD2 (5 bases). The CDR3 spans 13 residues. The V end was cut by 6 bases, the J end by 1 base, with 8 bases between. The CDR3 region has the DNA TGTGCCAGCAGACCGAGGGGCACAGATACGCAGTATTTT. Its protein is CASRPRGTDTQYF.

In this sample, this clonotype turned up many times. The genes are TRBV7-6 and TRBJ2-1, with a tentative D call TRBD1 (5 bases). V shed 3 bases and J shed 2 bases, with 11 bases lying between them. CDR3 length: 15 residues. Per germline, CDR1 SGHVS and CDR2 FNYEAQ. CDR3 in amino acids: CASSLAQVPYNEQFF. CDR3 bases: TGTGCCAGCAGCTTGGCACAGGTCCCCTACAATGAGCAGTTCTTC.

This clonotype was seen many times. The chain carries TRBV7-2 and TRBJ1-4, with D tentatively TRBD1 (6 bases). The CDR3 runs 13 residues. From germline, CDR1 is SGHTA and CDR2 FQGNSA. Trimming cost V 5 bases and J 5 bases, with 9 bases left between them. The CDR3 loop is CASSEQGNEKLFF. In DNA form, the CDR3 reads TGTGCCAGCAGCGAACAGGGAAATGAAAAACTGTTTTTT. Supplemented by reference TRBV7-2 and TRBJ1-4, the full variable domain reads GAGVSQSPSNKVTEKGKDVELRCDPISGHTALYWYRQSLGQGLEFLIYFQGNSAPDKSGLPSDRFSAERTGGSVSTLTIQRTQQEDSAVYLCASSEQGNEKLFFGSGTQLSVL.

The chain employs TRBV6-1 and TRBJ1-5; D ambiguous. The CDR3 is 14 amino acids. CDR1 and CDR2 from the germline V gene are MNHNS and SASEGT. V lost 0 bases, J lost 9 bases, and 12 bases lay in between. CDR3 region: CASSEAPQAGPQHF. The CDR3 nucleotides read TGTGCCAGCAGTGAAGCGCCCCAGGCCGGGCCCCAGCATTTT.

This clonotype has just a few counts. The chain couples TRBV6-1 to TRBJ2-1; D is possibly TRBD1 (5 bases). From germline, CDR1 is MNHNS and CDR2 SASEGT. The CDR3 spans 15 residues. The V and J ends lost 1 base and 9 bases respectively, with 16 bases between them. CDR3 region: CASSEGAVGPSEQFF. The CDR3 nucleotides read TGTGCCAGCAGTGAAGGTGCGGTGGGGCCCAGTGAGCAGTTCTTC.

This clonotype has more than one count but fewer than ten. The chain recombines TRBV6-1 with TRBJ1-5, with D hard to call. Germline V gene lookup returns CDR1 MNHNS and CDR2 SASEGT. The CDR3 spans 16 residues. Between the trimmed V and J ends, which lost 2 bases and 0 bases, there was a span of 11 bases. The CDR3 DNA reads TGTGCCAGCAGTGAAAAACTACGACTTAGCAATCAGCCCCAGCATTTT. It is translated as CASSEKLRLSNQPQHF.

In its sample, this clonotype was seen a few times. The genes are TRBV12-3 or TRBV12-4 and TRBJ1-4; 7 bases line up with TRBD1. This CDR3 is 15 amino acids long. V trimming: 5 bases; J trimming: 5 bases; junction bases outside the gene matches: 8. CDR3 DNA sequence: TGTGCCAGCAGTCCCGATCCAGGGGGGAATGAAAAACTGTTTTTT. This gives the protein CASSPDPGGNEKLFF.

The chain joins TRBV28 to TRBJ2-1, with a tentative D call TRBD2 (6 bases). The V and J ends lost 10 bases and 4 bases respectively, with 11 bases between them. This CDR3 has 12 residues. From germline, CDR1 is MDHEN and CDR2 SYDVKM. The CDR3 sequence is CATGGAYNEQFF. In DNA, the CDR3 is TGTGCCACCGGGGGTGCTTACAATGAGCAGTTCTTC.

This clonotype has just a few counts. This CDR3 reads CASSQGRTGSEKLFF. CDR3 sequence (DNA): TGTGCCAGCAGCCAGGGGAGGACGGGTAGTGAAAAACTGTTTTTT. The genes are TRBV7-9 and TRBJ1-4, with D possibly matching TRBD1 (6 bases). Germline loops: CDR1 SEHNR, CDR2 FQNEAQ (reference sequence). Trimming left V 5 bases short and J 7 bases short, with 17 bases between. The length of the CDR3 is 15 residues.

The CDR3 nucleotides are TGTGCCAGCGCCACTTACAATGAGCAGTTCTTC. Its translation is CASATYNEQFF. The chain employs TRBV7-6 and TRBJ2-1; D unresolved. The V gene lost 8 bases and the J gene lost 4 bases, with 6 bases spanning the gap. The V gene's germline CDR1 is SGHVS and CDR2 FNYEAQ. The CDR3 has 11 amino acids.

The gene calls are TRBV19 and TRBJ2-7; D is perhaps TRBD1 or TRBD2 (5 bases each). Germline assignment: CDR1 LNHDA and CDR2 SQIVND (reference sequence). CDR3 length: 14 amino acids. V was trimmed by 5 bases and J by 3 bases, leaving 14 bases between them. CDR3 in DNA: TGTGCCAGTAGTCATTATGGGGACGGCTACGAGCAGTACTTC. Its protein is CASSHYGDGYEQYF.

The table lists this clonotype with a count of one. The chain couples TRBV7-2 to TRBJ1-1; D possibly corresponds to TRBD1 (6 bases). V lost 5 bases and J lost 5, with 15 bases in between. CDR1 and CDR2 from the germline V gene are SGHTA and FQGNSA. CDR3 length: 14 amino acids. CDR3 DNA sequence: TGTGCCAGCAGCCGAGGGGGGGGGTGGACTGAAGCTTTCTTT. Translated, it gives CASSRGGGWTEAFF.